This record covers a single TCR beta chain. Its antigen is as yet unknown. This sample stems from a study of siplizumab effects on memory and regulatory T cells. General observations from the study: Mappable alloreactive CD4+ clones came from Treg cells almost 70% of the time on average with siplizumab, against 25% to 30% in controls. Most alloreactive clones went unmapped to unstimulated subsets; only a minor fraction mapped. The authors could not assign a naive or memory phenotype to roughly 75-97% of proliferating CD4+ or CD8+ clones.

The germline CDR1 and CDR2 sequences are MGHRA and YSYEKL. CDR3 length: 17 amino acids. Trimming cost V 3 bases and J 3 bases; bases outside gene matches: 14. Every sample had approximately 10^5 of its TCR templates assayed. This table comes from immunoSEQ multiplex PCR, and its TCRdb copy is limited to in-frame clones, with some not included. The repertoire holds some 100,000 clones, with about 95% as singletons. This clonotype originated in a human donor in good health. The chain carries TRBV4-1 and TRBJ2-7, with 7 bases aligning to TRBD2. Sequenced: non-Treg CD4+ T cells sorted from blood. The CDR3 DNA sequence: TGCGCCAGCAGCCATTTAAAAGCGGGACGCCCCGACTACGAGCAGTACTTC. Translation: CASSHLKAGRPDYEQYF.